A single TCR beta chain is shown here with its context. The CDR3 totals 14 residues. The V gene's germline CDR1 is LNHDA and CDR2 SQIVND (reference sequence). J gave up 4 bases and V 4 bases, and 7 bases lay outside the gene matches. Primers used in a second PCR of about 6 to 12 cycles were a sample-barcoded 5' primer and a J-beta primer mix. TCRdb reanalysed the 5' RACE reads using MiXCR and keeps one entry per CDR3 protein. The sample yields approximately 900,000 distinct CDR3 sequences, 25% to 30% seen once. This specimen belongs to a study of blood T cells in healthy people across ages. These data also featured in a second study, about T cells of mothers and their children. Turning to that study: Three healthy Caucasian mothers and their six children were the donors.

The receptor was isolated from a woman aged 40 to 55 in good health. The chain links TRBV19 to TRBJ2-7, with 7 nucleotides matching TRBD1. Source material: blood. CDR3 sequence (DNA): TGTGCCAGTAGTACGGGACAGACCTTTTACGAGCAGTACTTC. It yields the protein CASSTGQTFYEQYF. Complete variable domain (other parts from reference TRBV19 and TRBJ2-7): DGGITQSPKYLFRKEGQNVTLSCEQNLNHDAMYWYRQDPGQGLRLIYYSQIVNDFQKGDIAEGYSVSREKKESFPLTVTSAQKNPTAFYLCASSTGQTFYEQYFGPGTRLTVT.